These 3 T cell receptor beta chains originate from one sample sequenced in a study of blood T cell repertoires in COVID-19. Libraries were prepared by immunoSEQ multiplex PCR; TCRdb keeps only in-frame clonotypes and omits some of them. The sample holds just over 300,000 clones, 87% seen once. Sequenced material: PBMCs or T cells enriched from blood (not recorded which). The receptors stem from a woman aged 18 to 35 who had recovered from COVID-19.

V gene TRBV21-1 combines with J gene TRBJ1-4; the table assigns TRBD1, which was not confirmed against the DNA. TRBV21-1 is labeled a pseudogene. The CDR3 length is 15 residues. CDR3 protein: CASSNRQLGNEKLFF. CDR3 bases: TGTGCCAGCAGCAACCGACAGTTAGGTAATGAAAAACTGTTTTTT.

The J gene is TRBJ1-4, the V gene TRBV19; maybe TRBD1 (5 bases). The CDR3 totals 15 residues. Trimming left V 6 bases short and J 4 bases short, with 15 bases between. Germline V lookup: CDR1 LNHDA, CDR2 SQIVND (reference sequence). The CDR3 DNA reads TGTGCCAGTAGCCGGGGGGGAGGACTTAATGAAAAACTGTTTTTT. This codes for CASSRGGGLNEKLFF.

The chain recombines TRBV9 with TRBJ1-2, with TRBD1 as a possible D gene (6 bases). The CDR3 is 16 residues long. Germline CDR1 is SGDLS and CDR2 is YYNGEE. V lost 4 bases, J lost 2 bases, and 18 bases lay in between. The CDR3 loop reads CASSPRGAGRNYGYTF. The CDR3 DNA sequence: TGTGCCAGCAGCCCCCGGGGGGCGGGGAGGAACTATGGCTACACCTTC.